The 13 T cell receptor beta chains given below trace back to one sample, sequenced in a study of CD8+CD57+ T cells in acquired aplastic anemia. The template used for profiling TCR beta VDJ and CDR3 was genomic DNA. TCRdb re-called the reads with MiXCR, one entry per CDR3 protein. This table holds 110,000 or so distinct CDR3 sequences, roughly 50% found once. Input material: sorted CD4+, CD8+, or CD8+CD57+ T cells (not recorded which) from PBMCs. Every receptor here comes from a human donor in good health, serving as a control.

This clonotype came up many times. The rearrangement links TRBV7-9 to TRBJ1-4; D unclear. Trimming removed 5 bases at V and 5 bases at J, with 15 bases between. CDR1 and CDR2 (germline): SEHNR, FQNEAQ (reference sequence). The CDR3 loop spans 15 amino acids. CDR3 bases: TGTGCCAGCAGCCCCTCCGGGATCTGGAATGAAAAACTGTTTTTT. This sequence encodes CASSPSGIWNEKLFF.

At least ten counts were recorded for this clonotype. V usage is TRBV9 and J usage is TRBJ2-7, with 8 bases fitting TRBD1. Germline V CDR1 and CDR2: SGDLS, YYNGEE. This CDR3 has 15 amino acids. With V trimmed by 2 bases and J by 0 bases, 4 bases remained unmatched. In DNA, the CDR3 is TGTGCCAGCAGCGTTGGGACAGGCAGCTCCTACGAGCAGTACTTC. Translating it yields CASSVGTGSSYEQYF. Supplemented by reference TRBV9 and TRBJ2-7, the full variable domain reads DSGVTQTPKHLITATGQRVTLRCSPRSGDLSVYWYQQSLDQGLQFLIQYYNGEERAKGNILERFSAQQFPDLHSELNLSSLELGDSALYFCASSVGTGSSYEQYFGPGTRLTVT.

V usage is TRBV15 and J usage is TRBJ2-7; 8 bases fit TRBD2. CDR1 is LNHNV, CDR2 YYDKDF, per germline (reference sequence). The CDR3 spans 16 residues. The V segment lost 1 base and the J segment 3 bases; nucleotides outside the gene matches: 8. The CDR3 DNA is TGTGCCACCAGCAGAGTATGGGGACTAGGGCTCTACGAGCAGTACTTC. It specifies CATSRVWGLGLYEQYF.

This clonotype was observed at least ten times. J is TRBJ2-5 and V is TRBV27; unclear D gene. The CDR3 extends over 13 amino acids. Germline CDR1 reads MNHEY; CDR2 reads SMNVEV (reference sequence). Between the trimmed V and J ends, which lost 5 bases and 3 bases, there was a span of 10 bases. Here the CDR3 reads CASSIQPEETQYF. The CDR3 DNA reads TGTGCCAGCAGTATCCAGCCGGAAGAGACCCAGTACTTC.

The rearrangement joins TRBV19 to TRBJ1-6; TRBD1 aligns across 7 bases. Germline V gives CDR1 LNHDA, CDR2 SQIVND (reference sequence). The CDR3 is 15 amino acids. Trimming took 11 bases from V and 5 from J; bases not matched to a gene: 12. As DNA, the CDR3 is TGTGCCTGGAGTGGGAACCAGGGGGATAATTCACCCCTCCACTTT. Translated, it gives CAWSGNQGDNSPLHF. Full variable domain (rest looked up from reference TRBV19 and TRBJ1-6): DGGITQSPKYLFRKEGQNVTLSCEQNLNHDAMYWYRQDPGQGLRLIYYSQIVNDFQKGDIAEGYSVSREKKESFPLTVTSAQKNPTAFYLCAWSGNQGDNSPLHFGNGTRLTVT.

This clonotype was observed many times. The chain links TRBV9 to TRBJ2-5; 7 positions agree with TRBD1. Trimming removed 0 bases from V and 4 bases from J; junction bases left unmatched: 9. From germline, CDR1 is SGDLS and CDR2 YYNGEE. CDR3 length: 16 residues. The CDR3 DNA sequence: TGTGCCAGCAGCGTAGCCGATGACAGGGCGATAGAGACCCAGTACTTC. Translation: CASSVADDRAIETQYF.

This clonotype was detected only a few times. The CDR3 does not end in the conserved phenylalanine or tryptophan, so this is likely a read error. J is TRBJ1-1 and V is TRBV7-9, with D unclear. Germline V CDR1 and CDR2: SEHNR, FQNEAQ (reference sequence). V was clipped by 4 bases and J by 10 bases, with 16 bases between them. This CDR3 spans 13 amino acids. The CDR3 bases are TGTGCCAGCAGCTCGGAAGGCAGCCCTGGAGCTTTCTCT. Protein product: CASSSEGSPGAFS.

This chain uses TRBV4-1 with TRBJ1-5; D is unclear. With 0 bases removed from V and 7 bases from J, the gap between germline ends came to 13 bases. Germline CDR1 reads MGHRA; CDR2 reads YSYEKL. CDR3 length: 15 amino acids. CDR3 loop: CASSQDTVAGQPQHF. The CDR3 DNA reads as TGCGCCAGCAGCCAAGATACGGTAGCGGGCCAGCCCCAGCATTTT.

At least ten counts were recorded for this clonotype. This chain uses TRBV2 with TRBJ1-5; tentatively, D is TRBD1 (5 bases). Per germline, CDR1 SNHLY and CDR2 FYNNEI. The CDR3 is 14 amino acids. The V and J ends lost 7 bases and 4 bases respectively, with 14 bases between them. This CDR3 reads CASTRQLINQPQHF. CDR3 sequence (DNA): TGTGCCAGCACCCGACAGCTAATTAATCAGCCCCAGCATTTT.

This clonotype was counted a few times. A much bigger clone sits one base away, suggesting this may be a read error. The final CDR3 position lacks the conserved phenylalanine or tryptophan, pointing to a likely read error. V is TRBV5-1 and J is TRBJ2-5; no clear D gene. This CDR3 contains 11 residues. V dropped 2 bases and J dropped 6 bases, with 5 bases sitting between them. Germline V lookup: CDR1 SGHRS, CDR2 YFSETQ. CDR3: CASSLGQTQYL. The CDR3 nucleotides are TGCGCCAGCAGCTTAGGGCAGACCCAGTACCTC.

This clonotype was detected ten times or more. V gene TRBV24-1 combines with J gene TRBJ1-2; a possible D gene is TRBD1 (5 bases). Germline CDR1 reads KGHDR; CDR2 reads SFDVKD. This CDR3 spans 15 amino acids. The V and J ends lost 4 bases and 8 bases respectively, with 19 bases between them. The CDR3, as DNA: TGTGCCACCAGTGACCGAAGAGCAGGGTCGCGGGGCTACACCTTC. Translated: CATSDRRAGSRGYTF.

This clonotype has at least ten counts. The chain carries TRBV9 and TRBJ2-1; TRBD1 agrees at 7 bases. The germline gives CDR1 SGDLS, CDR2 YYNGEE. Trimming took 3 bases from V and 0 from J; bases not matched to a gene: 3. This CDR3 has 15 amino acids. The CDR3 DNA sequence: TGTGCCAGCAGCGGACGACAGGGCTCCTACAATGAGCAGTTCTTC. Translated, it gives CASSGRQGSYNEQFF.

In its sample, this clonotype was seen many times. The V and J genes are TRBV7-9 and TRBJ1-1, with D possibly being TRBD1 (6 bases). Trimming shortened V by 5 bases and J by 4 bases, and 14 bases separated the two germline ends. The CDR3 has 14 amino acids. Looked up from germline, CDR1 is SEHNR and CDR2 is FQNEAQ (reference sequence). The CDR3 DNA reads as TGTGCCAGCAGCCCCCGGGAGGGGGGCACTGAAGCTTTCTTT. Translated: CASSPREGGTEAFF.